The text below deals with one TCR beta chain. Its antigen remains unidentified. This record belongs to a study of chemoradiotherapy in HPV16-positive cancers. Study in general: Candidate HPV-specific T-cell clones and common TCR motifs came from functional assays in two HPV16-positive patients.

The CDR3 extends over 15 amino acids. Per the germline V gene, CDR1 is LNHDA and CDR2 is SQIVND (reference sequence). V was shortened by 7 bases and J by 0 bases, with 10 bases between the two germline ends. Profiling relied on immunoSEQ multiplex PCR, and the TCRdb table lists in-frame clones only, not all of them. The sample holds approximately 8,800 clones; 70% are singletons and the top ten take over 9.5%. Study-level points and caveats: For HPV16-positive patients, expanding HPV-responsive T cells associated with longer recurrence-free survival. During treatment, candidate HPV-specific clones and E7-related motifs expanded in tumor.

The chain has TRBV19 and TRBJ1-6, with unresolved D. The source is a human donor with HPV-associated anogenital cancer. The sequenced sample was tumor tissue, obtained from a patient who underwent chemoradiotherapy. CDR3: CASNRPGSYNSPLHF. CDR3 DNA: TGTGCCAGTAATCGTCCGGGCTCCTATAATTCACCCCTCCACTTT.